The 30 T cell receptor beta chains given below trace back to one sample, sequenced in a study of CD8 T cells in Susac syndrome. When the RNA was reverse transcribed, random hexamers were used with an input of roughly 0.45 to 1 ug. Using its own MiXCR run on the immunoSEQ multiplex PCR reads, TCRdb lists one record per CDR3 protein. This sample has under 200,000 distinct CDR3 sequences, with 94% found just once. The sample consisted of CD4+ T cells from PBMCs. The receptors were gathered from a human donor with Susac syndrome.

The chain recombines TRBV6-1 with TRBJ2-5; 8 bases are shared with TRBD1. The CDR3 totals 15 residues. Germline V CDR1 and CDR2: MNHNS, SASEGT. J gave up 7 bases and V 6 bases, and 13 bases lay outside the gene matches. In DNA form, the CDR3 reads TGTGCCAGCAGGCCCGGACAGGGCCCACGGGGGACCCAGTACTTC. It specifies CASRPGQGPRGTQYF.

The V gene is TRBV10-3, the J gene TRBJ1-6; TRBD1 aligns across 7 bases. The CDR3 is 15 residues long. V lost 3 bases, J lost 7 bases, and 6 bases stayed unmatched. The germline V gene has CDR1 ENHRY and CDR2 SYGVKD. In DNA form, the CDR3 reads TGTGCCATCAGTGATAATCAGGGGGGAAATTCACCCCTCCACTTT. Protein: CAISDNQGGNSPLHF.

The genes are TRBV9 and TRBJ1-6, with D unclear. Trimming shortened V by 5 bases and J by 0 bases, and 3 bases separated the two germline ends. CDR3 length: 13 residues. Per the germline V gene, CDR1 is SGDLS and CDR2 is YYNGEE. CDR3 DNA: TGTGCCAGCAGTCACTCCTATAATTCACCCCTCCACTTT. Its protein is CASSHSYNSPLHF.

This clonotype was picked up one time. The rearrangement uses TRBV12-3 or TRBV12-4 and TRBJ1-5; TRBD1 agrees at 7 bases. Losses at the gene ends were 6 bases for V and 0 bases for J; bases not matched to a gene: 8. CDR3 length: 16 amino acids. The CDR3 region has the DNA TGTGCCAGCAGATCCGGGACAGCCTATAGCAATCAGCCCCAGCATTTT. Amino acid sequence: CASRSGTAYSNQPQHF.

The rearrangement links TRBV3-1 to TRBJ2-7; D is undetermined. Per germline, CDR1 LGHDT and CDR2 YNNKEL (reference sequence). Trimming took 5 bases from V and 5 from J, leaving 13 bases between them. This CDR3 region has 13 residues. CDR3 in amino acids: CASSTLPSHEQYF. The CDR3 nucleotides are TGTGCCAGCAGCACTCTCCCGTCCCACGAGCAGTACTTC.

The chain couples TRBV2 to TRBJ2-5, with unresolved D. Per the germline V gene, CDR1 is SNHLY and CDR2 is FYNNEI. CDR3 length equals 13 residues. V lost 3 bases and J 1 base, leaving 6 bases between the germline ends. CDR3: CASSENSQETQYF. The CDR3 bases are TGTGCCAGCAGTGAGAACAGCCAAGAGACCCAGTACTTC.

The chain combines TRBV2 with TRBJ1-5; 9 bases line up with TRBD1. V trimming: 5 bases; J trimming: 6 bases; junction bases outside the gene matches: 8. In germline, CDR1 is SNHLY, CDR2 FYNNEI. The CDR3 runs to 15 residues. CDR3 nucleotides: TGTGCCAGCAGTAAAAGGACAGGGGATTCTCAGCCCCAGCATTTT. Translating it yields CASSKRTGDSQPQHF.

The rearrangement joins TRBV29-1 to TRBJ2-5, with D possibly TRBD2 on 5 matching bases. Trimming removed 6 bases from V and 5 bases from J, with 13 bases in between. The V gene's germline CDR1 is SQVTM and CDR2 ANQGSEA. The CDR3 contains 12 residues. CDR3 DNA: TGCAGCGTGTCGACGGGCGGGGAGACCCAGTACTTC. It translates to CSVSTGGETQYF.

V is TRBV6-6 and J is TRBJ2-7; the D gene could be TRBD1 or TRBD2 (5 bases each). Trimming removed 6 bases at V and 5 bases at J, with 17 bases between. This CDR3 is 14 amino acids long. The V gene's germline CDR1 is MNHNY and CDR2 SVGAGI (reference sequence). CDR3 coding DNA: TGTGCCAGCAGGCCGGGTGGGGACCGGGACGAGCAGTACTTC. Protein sequence: CASRPGGDRDEQYF.

CDR3 sequence reads: CSAGPGGGETQYF. CDR3 DNA sequence: TGCAGTGCTGGCCCGGGGGGAGGAGAGACCCAGTACTTC. V gene TRBV20-1 combines with J gene TRBJ2-5; 7 bases agree with TRBD2. CDR1 is DFQATT and CDR2 is SNEGSKA in the germline V gene (reference sequence). The CDR3 has 13 amino acids. V trimming: 5 bases; J trimming: 4 bases; junction bases outside the gene matches: 7.

This clonotype has just one count. This chain joins TRBV7-9 and TRBJ2-5; possible D gene TRBD1, 6 bases. Germline loops: CDR1 SEHNR, CDR2 FQNEAQ (reference sequence). Trimming stripped 1 base from V and 3 bases from J, with 9 bases between. CDR3 size: 14 residues. CDR3: CASSLGTEKETQYF. The CDR3 DNA follows: TGTGCCAGCAGCTTAGGGACAGAAAAAGAGACCCAGTACTTC.

The V call is TRBV20-1, the J call TRBJ1-2; 7 positions agree with TRBD1. Losses at the gene ends were 5 bases for V and 6 bases for J; bases not matched to a gene: 3. The germline gives CDR1 DFQATT, CDR2 SNEGSKA (reference sequence). The CDR3 is 11 amino acids. The CDR3 sequence is CSAPTGNGYTF. CDR3 nucleotides: TGCAGTGCTCCGACAGGGAATGGCTACACCTTC.

CDR3 nucleotides: TGTGCCTGGAGGTACAGCGGGGATGAAAAACTGTTTTTT. Its protein product is CAWRYSGDEKLFF. The genes are TRBV30 and TRBJ1-4; D ambiguous. Germline V gives CDR1 GTSNPN, CDR2 SVGIG (reference sequence). The germline V and J ends were trimmed by 3 bases and 6 bases, with 11 bases remaining between them. This CDR3 is 13 amino acids long.

Comment on this clonotype: A junction boundary mismatches the germline segment, possibly from a read error. J is TRBJ1-4 and V is TRBV30, with 7 bases matching TRBD1. The CDR3 length is 15 residues. CDR1 is GTSNPN, CDR2 SVGIG, per germline (reference sequence). CDR3 bases: TGTGCCTGGAGTCTCGGACAGGCAACTAATGGAAAACTGTTTTTT. This translates into CAWSLGQATNGKLFF.

The chain employs TRBV30 and TRBJ2-1; 12 positions agree with TRBD1. The germline V gene has CDR1 GTSNPN and CDR2 SVGIG (reference sequence). V trimming: 1 base; J trimming: 5 bases; junction bases outside the gene matches: 3. The CDR3 is 15 amino acids. Here the CDR3 reads CAWSAGQGANNEQFF. The CDR3 coding sequence is TGTGCCTGGAGTGCGGGACAGGGGGCCAACAATGAGCAGTTCTTC.

This sequence joins TRBV24-1 and TRBJ2-7, with TRBD2 matching 12 bases. CDR1 is KGHDR, CDR2 SFDVKD, per germline. The V segment lost 4 bases and the J segment 3 bases; nucleotides outside the gene matches: 9. This CDR3 contains 17 residues. DNA of the CDR3: TGTGCCACCAGTGAACATACTAGCGGGGGGTCCAACTACGAGCAGTACTTC. Translation gives CATSEHTSGGSNYEQYF.

The CDR3: CASSQGGGNQPQHF. In DNA, the CDR3 is TGTGCCAGCAGCCAAGGGGGGGGCAATCAGCCCCAGCATTTT. The rearrangement links TRBV3-1 to TRBJ1-5, with D possibly matching TRBD1 (5 bases). CDR3 length: 14 amino acids. CDR1 is LGHDT and CDR2 is YNNKEL in the germline V gene (reference sequence). V gave up 1 base and J gave up 2 bases, with 6 bases separating them.

Here the CDR3 DNA reads TGCAGTGCTAGAGAAGCTGGGATCTATACTGAAAAACTGTTTTTT. Encoded protein: CSAREAGIYTEKLFF. This rearrangement joins TRBV20-1 to TRBJ1-4; D remains ambiguous. The germline V gene has CDR1 DFQATT and CDR2 SNEGSKA (reference sequence). V was cut by 0 bases and J by 7 bases, with 15 bases left in between. The CDR3 spans 15 residues.

The rearrangement uses TRBV2 and TRBJ2-7, with D tentatively TRBD1 (6 bases). The CDR3 has 12 amino acids. Per germline, CDR1 SNHLY and CDR2 FYNNEI. The V end was cut by 5 bases, the J end by 4 bases, with 9 bases between. CDR3 in DNA: TGTGCCAGCAGTCGTGGACAGTACGAGCAGTACTTC. It is translated as CASSRGQYEQYF. Full variable domain (outside the CDR3, taken from reference TRBV2 and TRBJ2-7): EPEVTQTPSHQVTQMGQEVILRCVPISNHLYFYWYRQILGQKVEFLVSFYNNEISEKSEIFDDQFSVERPDGSNFTLKIRSTKLEDSAMYFCASSRGQYEQYFGPGTRLTVT.

The chain has TRBV12-3 or TRBV12-4 and TRBJ2-7; possible D gene TRBD1, 6 bases. This CDR3 has 15 amino acids. Trimming took 1 base from V and 6 from J, leaving 16 bases between them. This chain's CDR3 is CASSLGGRGTSEQYF. The CDR3, as DNA: TGTGCCAGCAGTTTAGGTGGCAGGGGAACGAGCGAGCAGTACTTC.

CDR3 amino acids: CASSQIRETQYF. In DNA form, the CDR3 reads TGTGCCAGCAGTCAGATTCGGGAGACCCAGTACTTC. This chain uses TRBV3-1 with TRBJ2-5, with D unresolved. Germline V gene lookup returns CDR1 LGHDT and CDR2 YNNKEL (reference sequence). The CDR3 spans 12 residues. Trimming removed 6 bases from V and 5 bases from J, with 10 bases in between.

The chain is built from TRBV2 and TRBJ2-1; 7 bases agree with TRBD1. This CDR3 has 15 amino acids. From germline, CDR1 is SNHLY and CDR2 FYNNEI. The V segment lost 6 bases and the J segment 6 bases; nucleotides outside the gene matches: 11. The CDR3 spells CASRFDRVRGNEQFF. The DNA for the CDR3 is TGTGCCAGCAGGTTCGACAGGGTGAGAGGCAATGAGCAGTTCTTC.

The CDR3 nucleotides are TGCAGTGCTAGAGGTCGGCAGCCGGGACAGTACACAGATACGCAGTATTTT. Protein product: CSARGRQPGQYTDTQYF. The rearrangement joins TRBV20-1 to TRBJ2-3, with 7 bases lining up with TRBD1. The CDR3 totals 17 residues. Trimming removed 1 base from V and 2 bases from J; junction bases left unmatched: 12. Germline V CDR1 and CDR2: DFQATT, SNEGSKA (reference sequence).

This chain joins TRBV6-1 and TRBJ2-1; 7 bases fit TRBD1. Germline V gene sequence: CDR1 MNHNS, CDR2 SASEGT. V dropped 6 bases and J dropped 6; count of bases not matched to a gene: 11. The CDR3 contains 15 residues. CDR3 sequence reads: CASSQGQVMPNEQFF. CDR3 in DNA: TGTGCCAGCAGCCAAGGACAGGTCATGCCCAATGAGCAGTTCTTC.

The chain joins TRBV9 to TRBJ2-3; 8 nucleotides match TRBD1. V trimming: 7 bases; J trimming: 0 bases; junction bases outside the gene matches: 4. Germline V lookup: CDR1 SGDLS, CDR2 YYNGEE. The CDR3 is made up of 14 amino acids. The CDR3 loop is CASQTGGSTDTQYF. DNA of the CDR3: TGTGCCAGCCAAACAGGGGGAAGCACAGATACGCAGTATTTT.

The chain is built from TRBV2 and TRBJ1-2, with 9 bases that match TRBD1. CDR3 length: 15 amino acids. V lost 10 bases to trimming and J lost 2 bases; unmatched junction nucleotides: 11. Per germline, CDR1 SNHLY and CDR2 FYNNEI. This CDR3 is CAKQSTGQGNYGYTF. Written as DNA, the CDR3 is TGTGCCAAGCAGAGCACCGGACAGGGGAACTATGGCTACACCTTC.

The V call is TRBV7-2, the J call TRBJ2-4; 7 bases line up with TRBD1. Germline V gives CDR1 SGHTA, CDR2 FQGNSA. J gave up 8 bases and V 5 bases, and 12 bases lay outside the gene matches. The CDR3 spans 15 residues. The CDR3 nucleotides read TGTGCCAGCAGCACCTCGGGACAGATAGGTGACATTCAGTACTTC. Translated, it gives CASSTSGQIGDIQYF.

This rearrangement joins TRBV7-2 to TRBJ1-5, with D possibly TRBD1 on 6 matching bases. The CDR3 totals 15 residues. V dropped 4 bases and J dropped 2 bases, with 12 bases sitting between them. CDR1 and CDR2 (germline): SGHTA, FQGNSA. The CDR3 loop reads CASSSDSSGNQPQHF. CDR3 DNA: TGTGCCAGCAGCTCGGACAGTTCGGGCAATCAGCCCCAGCATTTT.

The chain has TRBV6-2 or TRBV6-3 and TRBJ1-6; TRBD1 agrees at 9 bases. The trim removed 6 bases at V and 9 bases at J, leaving 24 bases unmatched. CDR1 MNHEY and CDR2 SVGEGT come from the germline V gene. The CDR3 is 20 amino acids. Here the CDR3 reads CASSTDRTGANLRGGSPLHF. In nucleotides, the CDR3 is TGTGCCAGCAGCACTGACCGGACAGGGGCCAACCTGCGCGGGGGTTCACCCCTCCACTTT.

This chain connects TRBV20-1 to TRBJ1-2; weak D call: TRBD1 (5 bases). Looked up from germline, CDR1 is DFQATT and CDR2 is SNEGSKA (reference sequence). The V gene lost 5 bases and the J gene lost 4 bases, with 11 bases spanning the gap. The CDR3 runs to 12 residues. CDR3 protein: CSAGGPVYGYTF. The CDR3 bases are TGCAGTGCTGGGGGACCGGTCTATGGCTACACCTTC.